A single sample is the source of the 21 T cell receptor beta chains below, sequenced in a study of T cells in Graves' hyperthyroidism and ophthalmopathy. RNA transcripts served as the template for amplifying TCR beta CDR3 regions. Initially, a first-round RT-PCR of the TCR CDR3 employed the HTBI primer set. TCRdb analysed the multiplex PCR reads with MiXCR anew, one entry per CDR3 protein. The sample has under 300,000 distinct CDR3 sequences, around 22% seen once. The sequenced sample was blood. The receptor source for this set is a man aged 25-40 years with Graves' ophthalmopathy.

This clonotype has at least ten counts. The chain uses TRBV28 and TRBJ2-4; D perhaps matches TRBD2 (6 bases). The CDR3 has 18 residues. The germline V and J ends were trimmed by 6 bases and 0 bases, with 21 bases remaining between them. From germline, CDR1 is MDHEN and CDR2 SYDVKM. CDR3 in DNA: TGTGCCAGCAGCCCCCGGGACTCCCTGGGGGGAGCCAAAAACATTCAGTACTTC. Encoded protein: CASSPRDSLGGAKNIQYF.

This clonotype showed up just once. V is TRBV7-9 and J is TRBJ2-7, with unresolved D. Per the germline V gene, CDR1 is SEHNR and CDR2 is FQNEAQ (reference sequence). The V end lost 5 bases, the J end lost 2 bases, and 10 bases lay between the germline ends. The CDR3 loop spans 13 amino acids. The CDR3 nucleotides read TGTGCCAGCAGCCCCTTTCCAGCCTACGAGCAGTACTTC. This translates into CASSPFPAYEQYF.

The chain has TRBV6-1 and TRBJ2-5, with 8 nucleotides matching TRBD1. CDR1 and CDR2 (germline): MNHNS, SASEGT. This CDR3 is 15 amino acids long. V gave up 5 bases and J gave up 2 bases; unmatched junction bases: 7. CDR3 region: CASSSPGGGQETQYF. The CDR3 bases are TGTGCCAGCAGTTCCCCAGGGGGCGGGCAAGAGACCCAGTACTTC.

This clonotype was seen repeatedly, ten times or more. This chain uses TRBV12-3 or TRBV12-4 with TRBJ1-1; a possible D gene is TRBD1 (6 bases). The length of the CDR3 is 17 residues. Trimming stripped 0 bases from V and 5 bases from J, with 19 bases between. CDR3 region: CASSLALGTPSLTEAFF. In DNA form, the CDR3 reads TGTGCCAGCAGTTTAGCGCTGGGGACACCAAGTTTAACTGAAGCTTTCTTT.

This clonotype has a count of ten or more. The chain combines TRBV3-1 with TRBJ1-5; D gene uncertain. The V gene lost 1 base and the J gene lost 2 bases, with 12 bases spanning the gap. Germline V gene lookup returns CDR1 LGHDT and CDR2 YNNKEL (reference sequence). The CDR3 is made up of 16 amino acids. CDR3 in DNA: TGTGCCAGCAGCCAAGGGGGTACGGTCGGCAATCAGCCCCAGCATTTT. Its protein is CASSQGGTVGNQPQHF.

The rearrangement links TRBV28 to TRBJ1-3; a weak D match, TRBD1 (6 bases). This CDR3 is built from 14 residues. Trimming took off 11 bases at V and 0 bases at J, with 14 bases between the two ends. Looked up from germline, CDR1 is MDHEN and CDR2 is SYDVKM. The CDR3 DNA reads TGTGCCGGAACAGGGTCAAACTCTGGAAACACCATATATTTT. Protein product: CAGTGSNSGNTIYF.

The chain carries TRBV12-3 or TRBV12-4 and TRBJ1-1, with D perhaps matching TRBD1 (5 bases). Trimming removed 3 bases from V and 7 bases from J, with 6 bases in between. The CDR3 runs to 11 residues. The CDR3 DNA follows: TGTGCCAGCAGTTTCAGGGTTGAAGCTTTCTTT. Translated, it gives CASSFRVEAFF.

By frequency in the sample, this clonotype is medium-sized. The chain couples TRBV30 to TRBJ2-1; tentatively, D is TRBD2 (6 bases). CDR1 GTSNPN and CDR2 SVGIG come from the germline V gene (reference sequence). V dropped 0 bases and J dropped 8 bases, with 17 bases sitting between them. There are 15 residues in the CDR3. As DNA, the CDR3 is TGTGCCTGGAGTGTAGGAGCAGGGTTAGCGGATGAGCAGTTCTTC. The encoded protein is CAWSVGAGLADEQFF.

This clonotype was counted at least ten times. The CDR3 loop reads CAWSGTVDNEQFF. The CDR3 DNA is TGTGCCTGGAGTGGGACAGTGGATAATGAGCAGTTCTTC. The rearrangement joins TRBV30 to TRBJ2-1; D perhaps matches TRBD1 (6 bases). The CDR3 has 13 residues. Germline V gene sequence: CDR1 GTSNPN, CDR2 SVGIG (reference sequence). V was trimmed by 1 base and J by 7 bases, leaving 11 bases between them. The whole variable domain, filled in from reference TRBV30 and TRBJ2-1, reads SQTIHQWPATLVQPVGSPLSLECTVEGTSNPNLYWYRQAAGRGLQLLFYSVGIGQISSEVPQNLSASRPQDRQFILSSKKLLLSDSGFYLCAWSGTVDNEQFFGPGTRLTVL.

This clonotype was counted between two and nine times. The chain couples TRBV5-1 to TRBJ2-3, with 8 bases aligning to TRBD2. Germline V lookup: CDR1 SGHRS, CDR2 YFSETQ. The V and J ends lost 3 bases and 7 bases, in that order; junction bases with no gene match: 10. The CDR3 sequence is 15 residues long. The CDR3 DNA is TGCGCCAGCAGCTGGACGGGAGGGCCTTTGAATACGCAGTATTTT. This gives the protein CASSWTGGPLNTQYF.

V gene TRBV15 combines with J gene TRBJ2-6, with a possible D match to TRBD1 (6 bases). The CDR3 is 15 residues long. Per germline, CDR1 LNHNV and CDR2 YYDKDF (reference sequence). V gave up 2 bases and J gave up 4 bases, with 9 bases separating them. CDR3: CATSRTGMGANVLTF. In DNA, the CDR3 is TGTGCCACCAGCAGAACAGGGATGGGGGCCAACGTCCTGACTTTC.

This clonotype occurred many times. The chain uses TRBV28 and TRBJ2-7, with D unclear. This CDR3 contains 18 residues. Trimming removed 5 bases from V and 0 bases from J, with 23 bases in between. Germline-derived CDR1 and CDR2 are MDHEN and SYDVKM. The CDR3 DNA reads TGTGCCAGCAGTCCTCCATCAGCCTCGACGGGCCTCTCCTACGAGCAGTACTTC. Translation gives CASSPPSASTGLSYEQYF. Full variable domain (remainder filled in from reference TRBV28 and TRBJ2-7): DVKVTQSSRYLVKRTGEKVFLECVQDMDHENMFWYRQDPGLGLRLIYFSYDVKMKEKGDIPEGYSVSREKKERFSLILESASTNQTSMYLCASSPPSASTGLSYEQYFGPGTRLTVT.

The sample holds many counts of this clonotype. This chain joins TRBV3-1 and TRBJ2-1, with D perhaps TRBD2 (5 bases). Germline CDR1 is LGHDT and CDR2 is YNNKEL (reference sequence). Between the trimmed V and J ends, which lost 1 base and 0 bases, there was a span of 13 bases. CDR3 length: 17 residues. CDR3 region: CASSQAASRGSYNEQFF. The CDR3, as DNA: TGTGCCAGCAGCCAAGCGGCTAGCCGCGGCTCCTACAATGAGCAGTTCTTC.

This clonotype was found a few times. V and J are TRBV5-1 and TRBJ2-5, with 9 bases fitting TRBD2. Germline CDR1 and CDR2: SGHRS and YFSETQ. CDR3 length equals 16 residues. V gave up 0 bases and J gave up 3 bases; unmatched junction bases: 6. The CDR3 DNA reads as TGCGCCAGCAGCTTGGTTGGCGGGAGGGCTAAAGAGACCCAGTACTTC. It codes for CASSLVGGRAKETQYF. Combining the CDR3 with reference TRBV5-1 and TRBJ2-5 gives the whole variable domain KAGVTQTPRYLIKTRGQQVTLSCSPISGHRSVSWYQQTPGQGLQFLFEYFSETQRNKGNFPGRFSGRQFSNSRSEMNVSTLELGDSALYLCASSLVGGRAKETQYFGPGTRLLVL.

The chain joins TRBV6-5 to TRBJ2-1, with 13 bases aligning to TRBD2. V shed 0 bases and J 0 bases; nucleotides not matched to a gene: 8. The CDR3 sequence is 20 residues long. The germline V gene has CDR1 MNHEY and CDR2 SVGAGI. This CDR3 reads CASSYSTGTSGIYSYNEQFF. The CDR3 DNA follows: TGTGCCAGCAGTTACTCAACCGGGACTAGCGGGATTTACTCCTACAATGAGCAGTTCTTC.

The chain has TRBV20-1 and TRBJ1-2, with D unresolved. Germline-derived CDR1 and CDR2 are DFQATT and SNEGSKA (reference sequence). The CDR3 sequence is 16 residues long. Trimming pared 0 bases from V and 8 bases from J, leaving 22 bases between. This CDR3 is CSARDLSSGYYGGYTF. Here the CDR3 DNA reads TGCAGTGCTAGAGATCTGAGTTCGGGTTACTATGGAGGCTACACCTTC.

The genes are TRBV28 and TRBJ1-5; 8 bases are a match to TRBD1. The CDR3 is made up of 15 amino acids. Trimming at V came to 4 bases and at J to 6 bases, leaving 8 bases not matched to a gene. Germline-derived CDR1 and CDR2 are MDHEN and SYDVKM. The CDR3 loop reads CASSWTGRLTQPQHF. The CDR3 DNA follows: TGTGCCAGCAGTTGGACAGGGAGGCTGACTCAGCCCCAGCATTTT. The whole variable domain, remainder taken from reference TRBV28 and TRBJ1-5, is DVKVTQSSRYLVKRTGEKVFLECVQDMDHENMFWYRQDPGLGLRLIYFSYDVKMKEKGDIPEGYSVSREKKERFSLILESASTNQTSMYLCASSWTGRLTQPQHFGDGTRLSIL.

V is TRBV2 and J is TRBJ1-5; TRBD1 matches at 7 bases. J gave up 2 bases and V 5 bases, and 15 bases lay outside the gene matches. This CDR3 is 18 amino acids long. From germline, CDR1 is SNHLY and CDR2 FYNNEI. As DNA, the CDR3 is TGTGCCAGCAGTAGAAACCGACAGGGCTTCGAAGGCAATCAGCCCCAGCATTTT. Protein product: CASSRNRQGFEGNQPQHF.

The J gene is TRBJ1-2, the V gene TRBV5-1; 9 bases agree with TRBD1. Losses at the gene ends were 4 bases for V and 0 bases for J; bases not matched to a gene: 10. The CDR3 has 17 amino acids. CDR1 and CDR2 (germline): SGHRS, YFSETQ. CDR3 sequence (DNA): TGCGCCAGCAGCCCGGGACAGGGTTTCTCTCCTAACTATGGCTACACCTTC. Translation: CASSPGQGFSPNYGYTF.

This clonotype has at least ten counts. The chain uses TRBV30 and TRBJ1-1; D not resolved. The CDR3 is 13 amino acids. Between the trimmed V and J ends, which lost 3 bases and 1 base, there was a span of 9 bases. The germline V gene has CDR1 GTSNPN and CDR2 SVGIG (reference sequence). The CDR3 region has the DNA TGTGCCTGGAGAGCGGAGGGGAACACTGAAGCTTTCTTT. As protein: CAWRAEGNTEAFF.

This chain joins TRBV7-3 and TRBJ2-5; weak D call: TRBD1 (5 bases). The CDR3 runs 13 residues. Trimming took 4 bases from V and 5 from J, leaving 11 bases between them. CDR1 is SGHTA and CDR2 is FQGTGA in the germline V gene. The CDR3 loop is CASSWGPAETQYF. In DNA form, the CDR3 reads TGTGCCAGCAGCTGGGGCCCGGCGGAGACCCAGTACTTC.